This T cell receptor beta chain appears in the sequencing data of a study of cytomegalovirus exposure and HLA in healthy donors. Clones were read by immunoSEQ multiplex PCR, and TCRdb kept only the in-frame ones, dropping some. The sample yields 170,000 or so clones, about four fifths seen once. CDR3 size: 16 residues. Germline V gene sequence: CDR1 MNHEY, CDR2 SMNVEV (reference sequence). With 0 bases removed from V and 4 bases from J, the gap between germline ends came to 15 bases. This chain joins TRBV27 and TRBJ1-2; tentatively, D is TRBD1 (5 bases). The TCR comes from a woman aged 18-29 years in good health and CMV-seropositive. Sequencing was performed on PBMCs. The CDR3 loop reads CASSLSWRDGSYGYTF. CDR3 coding DNA: TGTGCCAGCAGTTTATCGTGGCGGGACGGGTCCTATGGCTACACCTTC.